This passage covers 22 T cell receptor beta chains from one sample sequenced in a study of cytomegalovirus exposure and HLA in healthy donors. PCR employed 60 Vbeta and 13 Jbeta primers. Repertoires were generated with immunoSEQ multiplex PCR, while TCRdb's copy carries only in-frame clones and drops some. Of about 81,000 clones in the sample, about three quarters were seen once. Input material: PBMCs. The source is a man aged 50 or older in good health and CMV-seropositive.

J is TRBJ2-2 and V is TRBV27, with D possibly being TRBD2 (5 bases). V dropped 3 bases and J dropped 1 base, with 9 bases sitting between them. CDR3 length equals 15 residues. CDR1 is MNHEY, CDR2 SMNVEV, per germline (reference sequence). CDR3 in amino acids: CASSFGNQNTGELFF. The CDR3 nucleotides read TGTGCCAGCAGTTTCGGGAACCAGAACACCGGGGAGCTGTTTTTT.

This clone has more than one count but fewer than ten. V usage is TRBV7-3 and J usage is TRBJ2-2; D perhaps matches TRBD1 (5 bases). The CDR3 sequence is 14 residues long. V was cut by 4 bases and J by 6 bases, with 12 bases left in between. CDR1 and CDR2 from the germline V gene are SGHTA and FQGTGA. The CDR3 DNA reads as TGTGCCAGCAGCTCCGGAGTAGGGGCCGGGGAGCTGTTTTTT. Its translation: CASSSGVGAGELFF.

Notes on this clone: Its ends do not fully match the called genes, so a read error is possible. The gene calls are TRBV7-7 and TRBJ2-5; TRBD2 matches at 10 bases. This CDR3 comprises 14 residues. Germline lookup yields CDR1 SSHAT and CDR2 FNYEAQ (reference sequence). The CDR3 loop reads CASSLTSGIETQYF. The CDR3, as DNA: TGTGCTAGCAGCTTAACTAGCGGGATTGAGACCCAGTACTTC.

The V gene is TRBV19, the J gene TRBJ2-1; 8 bases line up with TRBD2. This CDR3 region has 15 residues. V shed 1 base and J 4 bases; nucleotides not matched to a gene: 3. Germline assignment: CDR1 LNHDA and CDR2 SQIVND (reference sequence). The CDR3 is CASSIAGGPYNEQFF. The CDR3 nucleotides are TGTGCCAGTAGTATAGCGGGAGGGCCTTACAATGAGCAGTTCTTC.

This clone occurred a few times. The gene calls are TRBV6-5 and TRBJ1-2, with 9 nucleotides matching TRBD1. The CDR3 is 14 residues long. The germline V gene has CDR1 MNHEY and CDR2 SVGAGI. The V segment lost 6 bases and the J segment 2 bases; nucleotides outside the gene matches: 4. The CDR3 is CASSQGQGNYGYTF. CDR3 nucleotides: TGTGCCAGCAGCCAGGGACAGGGAAACTATGGCTACACCTTC.

Turning to this clone: One junction end does not reproduce the germline sequence, and a read error may be involved. J is TRBJ1-1 and V is TRBV7-9; 7 bases agree with TRBD1. This CDR3 contains 14 residues. Germline assignment: CDR1 SEHNR and CDR2 FQNEAQ (reference sequence). Written as DNA, the CDR3 is TGTTCCAGCAGCAAGACAGGGTTACTCACTGAAGCTTTCTTT. Protein sequence: CSSSKTGLLTEAFF.

The rearrangement uses TRBV18 and TRBJ2-3, with 14 bases matching TRBD2. The CDR3 spans 15 residues. Germline values: CDR1 KGHSH, CDR2 LQKENI. The V and J ends lost 3 bases and 7 bases, in that order; junction bases with no gene match: 3. The CDR3 here is CASSPGTSGSNTQYF. The CDR3, as DNA: TGTGCCAGCTCACCCGGGACTAGCGGGAGCAATACGCAGTATTTT.

Only one count was recorded for this clone. This rearrangement joins TRBV6-1 to TRBJ1-2; 9 bases map to TRBD1. V lost 0 bases to trimming and J lost 8 bases; unmatched junction nucleotides: 16. This CDR3 contains 18 residues. Per germline, CDR1 MNHNS and CDR2 SASEGT. CDR3 sequence: CASSEAGDRVGEMEGYTF. The CDR3 nucleotides are TGTGCCAGCAGTGAAGCGGGGGACAGGGTAGGAGAGATGGAGGGCTACACCTTC.

The V gene is TRBV7-2, the J gene TRBJ2-3, with D tentatively TRBD2 (6 bases). Trimming pared 8 bases from V and 2 bases from J, leaving 11 bases between. This CDR3 has 13 amino acids. Germline V gives CDR1 SGHTA, CDR2 FQGNSA. The CDR3 loop is CASLGGLTDTQYF. The CDR3 DNA reads TGTGCCAGCTTGGGAGGACTCACAGATACGCAGTATTTT. The full variable domain, rest sourced from reference TRBV7-2 and TRBJ2-3, is GAGVSQSPSNKVTEKGKDVELRCDPISGHTALYWYRQSLGQGLEFLIYFQGNSAPDKSGLPSDRFSAERTGGSVSTLTIQRTQQEDSAVYLCASLGGLTDTQYFGPGTRLTVL.

This chain connects TRBV27 to TRBJ2-3, with TRBD2 identical over 10 bases. The length of the CDR3 is 16 residues. Per germline, CDR1 MNHEY and CDR2 SMNVEV (reference sequence). V was pared by 4 bases and J by 1 base, with 5 bases of the junction left unmatched. CDR3 sequence (DNA): TGTGCCAGCAGTTCCGGACTAGCGGCGCGCACAGATACGCAGTATTTT. Its protein product is CASSSGLAARTDTQYF.

This chain connects TRBV7-3 to TRBJ2-1; 7 bases line up with TRBD2. V was pared by 5 bases and J by 1 base, with 5 bases of the junction left unmatched. Looked up from germline, CDR1 is SGHTA and CDR2 is FQGTGA. This CDR3 region has 15 residues. The CDR3 is CASSPAGESYNEQFF. The CDR3 coding sequence is TGTGCCAGCAGCCCCGCGGGAGAATCCTACAATGAGCAGTTCTTC.

The CDR3 here is CASSVLTSGRSYEQYF. In nucleotides, the CDR3 is TGTGCCAGCAGTGTCTTGACTAGCGGGAGGTCCTACGAGCAGTACTTC. The genes are TRBV6-1 and TRBJ2-7, with 13 bases lining up with TRBD2. This CDR3 contains 16 residues. V trimming: 4 bases; J trimming: 1 base; junction bases outside the gene matches: 4. Germline-derived CDR1 and CDR2 are MNHNS and SASEGT.

The chain links TRBV6-6 to TRBJ2-7, with 7 bases fitting TRBD2. The trim removed 8 bases at V and 6 bases at J, leaving 4 bases unmatched. CDR3 length equals 11 residues. CDR1 MNHNY and CDR2 SVGAGI come from the germline V gene (reference sequence). The CDR3 nucleotides read TGTGCCAGCCTGTCGGGGGGCGAGCAGTACTTC. Translation gives CASLSGGEQYF.

This chain links TRBV5-1 with TRBJ1-1; tentative D call: TRBD1 (6 bases). Germline values: CDR1 SGHRS, CDR2 YFSETQ. This CDR3 is built from 13 residues. Trimming took 3 bases from V and 4 from J, leaving 10 bases between them. In DNA form, the CDR3 reads TGCGCCAGCAGCTCCTTAGGGGGCACTGAAGCTTTCTTT. It is translated as CASSSLGGTEAFF.

The gene calls are TRBV4-1 and TRBJ2-1; D not resolved. This CDR3 comprises 12 residues. Trimming pared 6 bases from V and 9 bases from J, leaving 12 bases between. Germline values: CDR1 MGHRA, CDR2 YSYEKL. The CDR3 bases are TGCGCCAGCAGTCGAACCGTAGCTGAGCAGTTCTTC. This gives the protein CASSRTVAEQFF.

The V gene is TRBV4-2, the J gene TRBJ2-2; 8 bases align to TRBD2. V dropped 1 base and J dropped 4; count of bases not matched to a gene: 11. Germline CDR1 is LGHNA and CDR2 is YNFKEQ. The CDR3 is made up of 18 amino acids. The CDR3 DNA reads TGTGCCAGCAGCCAAGCCCTCGGGGGGGAGGGCCGCACCGGGGAGCTGTTTTTT. Its protein product is CASSQALGGEGRTGELFF.

The chain employs TRBV5-1 and TRBJ1-5; D possibly corresponds to TRBD1 (5 bases). The V end lost 4 bases, the J end lost 4 bases, and 9 bases lay between the germline ends. Germline V gives CDR1 SGHRS, CDR2 YFSETQ. The CDR3 sequence is 13 residues long. Written as DNA, the CDR3 is TGCGCCAGCAGCCCGGACACTAATCAGCCCCAGCATTTT. It translates to CASSPDTNQPQHF.

V gene TRBV5-1 combines with J gene TRBJ2-3, with TRBD1 as a possible D gene (5 bases). The CDR3 sequence is 14 residues long. The V gene lost 5 bases and the J gene lost 0 bases, with 10 bases spanning the gap. From germline, CDR1 is SGHRS and CDR2 YFSETQ. The DNA of the CDR3 is TGCGCCAGCAGTTTCGACAGAAGCACAGATACGCAGTATTTT. Translated, it gives CASSFDRSTDTQYF.

The V and J genes are TRBV6-6 and TRBJ2-1; 7 positions match TRBD2. The CDR3 runs to 14 residues. Germline-derived CDR1 and CDR2 are MNHNY and SVGAGI (reference sequence). Unmatched junction bases numbered 8, after V lost 5 bases and J lost 7 bases. The CDR3 DNA reads TGTGCCAGCAGTCGCGGGGAGGGCGGGAATGAGCAGTTCTTC. It encodes CASSRGEGGNEQFF.

V usage is TRBV5-1 and J usage is TRBJ2-1, with 7 bases aligning to TRBD1. The germline V gene encodes CDR1 SGHRS and CDR2 YFSETQ. V gave up 1 base and J gave up 7 bases; unmatched junction bases: 8. The length of the CDR3 is 15 residues. The CDR3 is CASSLSGQARNEQFF. CDR3 bases: TGCGCCAGCAGCTTGTCCGGACAGGCGAGAAATGAGCAGTTCTTC. Complete variable domain (other parts from reference TRBV5-1 and TRBJ2-1): KAGVTQTPRYLIKTRGQQVTLSCSPISGHRSVSWYQQTPGQGLQFLFEYFSETQRNKGNFPGRFSGRQFSNSRSEMNVSTLELGDSALYLCASSLSGQARNEQFFGPGTRLTVL.

This chain uses TRBV5-4 with TRBJ2-7, with 8 nucleotides matching TRBD2. From germline, CDR1 is SGHNT and CDR2 YYREEE (reference sequence). The V and J ends lost 6 bases and 3 bases, in that order; junction bases with no gene match: 14. The CDR3 covers 16 residues. DNA of the CDR3: TGTGCCAGCAACCAAGGAGGAAGCGGGAGTTTCTACGAGCAGTACTTC. Translation: CASNQGGSGSFYEQYF.

The rearrangement uses TRBV28 and TRBJ1-4, with D perhaps matching TRBD1 (5 bases). CDR1 and CDR2 from the germline V gene are MDHEN and SYDVKM. Trimming cost V 6 bases and J 5 bases, with 16 bases left between them. This CDR3 is built from 15 residues. The CDR3 sequence is CASSRLGGSNEKLFF. CDR3 bases: TGTGCCAGCAGCCGACTGGGGGGATCGAATGAAAAACTGTTTTTT.